Here is one TCR beta chain with its context. Its antigen is undetermined. The data were obtained in a study of cytomegalovirus exposure and HLA in healthy donors. Trimming at V came to 3 bases and at J to 3 bases, leaving 3 bases not matched to a gene. The CDR3 loop spans 14 amino acids. The germline gives CDR1 SGHTS, CDR2 YDEGEE. Study-wide results and caveats: In a later analysis, across HLA loci, associated TCR counts were highest for DRB1, lowest for HLA-C. Roughly even sequencing depth across donors was the assumption behind the presence/absence analyses.

The PCR ran on 60 Vbeta and 13 Jbeta primers. The protocol was immunoSEQ multiplex PCR, while the TCRdb copy is restricted to in-frame clones and leaves out a portion. The sample contains 150,000 or so clones, 70% to 90% of which appear only once. V is TRBV5-8 and J is TRBJ2-7; 10 bases are shared with TRBD1. Sequenced material: PBMCs. The TCR sequence derives from a man aged 45-65 years in good health and CMV-seronegative. In nucleotides, the CDR3 is TGTGCCAGCAGCTCACGGGACAGGGGCTACGAGCAGTACTTC. Its protein product is CASSSRDRGYEQYF.